This T cell receptor (beta chain) was identified during a study of cytomegalovirus exposure and HLA in healthy donors. Study-level background: Inside one of the first data releases sat about 85 million unique TCRs taken from HLA-typed donors.

With regard to this clone: The junction departs from the called germline gene at one end, perhaps through a read error.

CDR3 size: 13 residues. Germline assignment: CDR1 MDHEN and CDR2 SYDVKM. PCR primers comprised 60 Vbeta and 13 Jbeta primers. In the authors' methods: In a later analysis, of 80 million to 90 million unique beta chains, about 11 million appeared in at least two donors. Clones were read by immunoSEQ multiplex PCR, and TCRdb kept only the in-frame ones, dropping some. The D gene and trimming were derived from the DNA, and the V and J assignments and clone size from that table. The repertoire holds about 130,000 clones, with 80% as singletons. The chain uses TRBV28 and TRBJ1-1; D ambiguous. Source material: PBMCs. The sequence came from a young man in good health and CMV-seropositive. CDR3 sequence reads: CVSSLSGNTEAFF. CDR3 nucleotide sequence: TGTGTCAGCAGTTTATCAGGGAACACTGAAGCTTTCTTT.